The rows below give T cell receptor beta chains drawn from one sample of a study of blood T cell repertoires in COVID-19. Profiling relied on immunoSEQ multiplex PCR, and the TCRdb table lists in-frame clones only, not all of them. The sample holds 150,000 to 200,000 clones, around 86% seen once. The sequenced material came from peripheral blood. The source of these receptors is an older man with acute or convalescent COVID-19. The CDR3 runs from the conserved cysteine through the conserved F or W. A D gene is named only where the DNA matches it firmly. Where a row states a size, it is once, few, many or the class of an expanded clone; other rows omit it.

TRBV6-1	NA	TRBJ1-6	NA	CASSEGGSNSPLHF	TGTGCCAGCAGTGAGGGGGGAAGTAATTCACCCCTCCACTTT
TRBV19	NA	TRBJ1-2	NA	CASSIGGSGYGYTF	TGTGCCAGTAGTATAGGAGGCTCTGGCTATGGCTACACCTTC
TRBV9	TRBD2	TRBJ2-1	once	CASSPLGLAVNEQFF	TGTGCCAGCAGCCCCCTAGGACTAGCGGTAAATGAGCAGTTCTTC
TRBV12-3/TRBV12-4	NA	TRBJ1-1	NA	CASSLNRATEAFF	TGTGCCAGCAGTCTAAACAGGGCCACTGAAGCTTTCTTT
TRBV29-1	TRBD2	TRBJ2-3	NA	CSVAGGPDTQYF	TGCAGTGTAGCGGGAGGGCCAGATACGCAGTATTTT
TRBV28	NA	TRBJ2-2	NA	CASHSNTGELFF	TGTGCCAGCCATTCGAACACCGGGGAGCTGTTTTTT
TRBV10-3	NA	TRBJ2-3	NA	CATHGGVIRTDTQYF	TGTGCCACCCACGGGGGAGTGATCCGCACAGATACGCAGTATTTT
TRBV5-1	TRBD1	TRBJ2-2	NA	CASNPGQGIGELFF	TGCGCCAGCAACCCGGGACAGGGGATCGGGGAGCTGTTTTTT
TRBV9	NA	TRBJ1-1	NA	CASSVGTTYSEAFF	TGTGCCAGCAGCGTTGGAACTACTTACTCTGAAGCTTTCTTT
TRBV12-5	NA	TRBJ1-6	NA	CASGLGQTNSPLHF	TGTGCTAGTGGTTTGGGACAGACTAATTCACCCCTCCACTTT
TRBV9	NA	TRBJ2-1	NA	CASSVGTGVNYNEQFF	TGTGCCAGCAGCGTAGGGACGGGGGTTAACTACAATGAGCAGTTCTTC
TRBV3-1/TRBV3-2	NA	TRBJ2-3	few	CASSREGEVGKADTQYF	TGTGCCAGCAGTCGTGAGGGTGAAGTGGGAAAGGCAGATACGCAGTATTTT
TRBV28	TRBD1	TRBJ2-7	NA	CASTFGQDEQYF	TGTGCCAGCACCTTCGGACAGGACGAGCAGTACTTC
TRBV11-3	TRBD2	TRBJ2-2	NA	CASQGLFTGELFF	TGTGCCAGCCAGGGACTATTCACCGGGGAGCTGTTTTTT
TRBV24-1	TRBD1	TRBJ2-3	NA	CATSPGQLNTDTQYF	TGTGCCACCAGCCCGGGACAGCTAAACACAGATACGCAGTATTTT
TRBV7-2	TRBD1	TRBJ2-5	NA	CASSPTGGFGETQYF	TGTGCCAGCAGCCCCACAGGGGGTTTCGGGGAGACCCAGTACTTC
TRBV4-1	TRBD2	TRBJ2-1	NA	CASSQEVLAGGSYNEQFF	TGCGCCAGCAGCCAAGAGGTACTAGCGGGAGGGTCCTACAATGAGCAGTTCTTC
TRBV11-3	TRBD1	TRBJ2-7	NA	CASSFWDRDYEQYF	TGTGCCAGCAGCTTCTGGGACAGGGACTACGAGCAGTACTTC
TRBV25-1	NA	TRBJ2-3	NA	CASRDRYTDTQYF	TGTGCCAGCAGGGACAGATACACAGATACGCAGTATTTT
TRBV4-2	NA	TRBJ2-7	few	CASSQERVSYEQYF	TGTGCCAGCAGCCAAGAACGGGTCTCCTACGAGCAGTACTTC
TRBV12-3/TRBV12-4	NA	TRBJ2-5	NA	CASSRDRGTQYF	TGTGCCAGCAGTCGGGATCGAGGGACCCAGTACTTC
TRBV14	TRBD1	TRBJ1-1	NA	CASSQDGQGASTEAFF	TGTGCCAGCAGCCAAGATGGCCAGGGGGCGAGCACTGAAGCTTTCTTT